One and the same sample provided the 18 T cell receptor beta chains below, sequenced in a study of OX40 agonist ivuxolimab in advanced cancers. Method: immunoSEQ multiplex PCR; TCRdb's copy keeps in-frame clones and lacks some. This table holds 50,000 or so clones, around 77% found once. The sample in question was CD4+ or CD8+ T cells sorted from blood, obtained in a trial of the OX40 agonist ivuxolimab. The receptor source for this set is an adult with an advanced solid tumor such as melanoma, head and neck, liver or kidney cancer.

The chain links TRBV28 to TRBJ2-1; weak D call: TRBD2 (7 bases). Germline V gene sequence: CDR1 MDHEN, CDR2 SYDVKM. This CDR3 comprises 15 residues. V was trimmed by 5 bases and J by 1 base, leaving 12 bases between them. This CDR3 is CASSRGGGSYNEQFF. In nucleotides, the CDR3 is TGTGCCAGCAGTAGAGGGGGGGGGTCCTACAATGAGCAGTTCTTC. Complete variable domain (other parts from reference TRBV28 and TRBJ2-1): DVKVTQSSRYLVKRTGEKVFLECVQDMDHENMFWYRQDPGLGLRLIYFSYDVKMKEKGDIPEGYSVSREKKERFSLILESASTNQTSMYLCASSRGGGSYNEQFFGPGTRLTVL.

The genes are TRBV9 and TRBJ2-1, with 9 bases that match TRBD2. The ends lost 2 bases at V and 15 bases at J; junction bases unmatched: 12. The length of the CDR3 is 14 residues. Germline lookup yields CDR1 SGDLS and CDR2 YYNGEE. CDR3 in amino acids: CASSVSAGGPRRFF. In DNA form, the CDR3 reads TGTGCCAGCAGCGTTTCGGCGGGAGGGCCGAGAAGGTTCTTC.

A single count supports this clone. The genes are TRBV5-1 and TRBJ1-6; D call uncertain. CDR1 and CDR2 from the germline V gene are SGHRS and YFSETQ. This CDR3 has 13 residues. V was clipped by 4 bases and J by 11 bases, with 13 bases between them. Written as DNA, the CDR3 is TGCGCCAGCAGCGGGGAAGGGCAAACACCCCTCCACTTT. Protein sequence: CASSGEGQTPLHF. Looking up the rest from reference TRBV5-1 and TRBJ1-6 gives the full variable domain: KAGVTQTPRYLIKTRGQQVTLSCSPISGHRSVSWYQQTPGQGLQFLFEYFSETQRNKGNFPGRFSGRQFSNSRSEMNVSTLELGDSALYLCASSGEGQTPLHFGNGTRLTVT.

This sequence joins TRBV5-1 and TRBJ1-4; 7 positions match TRBD1. The CDR3 runs 16 residues. The V gene end was trimmed by 5 bases and the J gene end by 5 bases; junction bases not matched to a gene: 12. The V gene's germline CDR1 is SGHRS and CDR2 YFSETQ. CDR3 loop: CASSRRRTGDNEKLFF. CDR3 DNA sequence: TGCGCCAGCAGTCGACGTAGGACAGGCGACAATGAAAAACTGTTTTTT.

The gene calls are TRBV9 and TRBJ2-7; maybe TRBD2 (6 bases). Germline lookup yields CDR1 SGDLS and CDR2 YYNGEE. The CDR3 covers 16 residues. Trimming cost V 0 bases and J 1 base, with 14 bases left between them. The CDR3 protein is CASSVDPSGGSYEQYF. The CDR3 bases are TGTGCCAGCAGCGTAGATCCAAGCGGAGGGTCCTACGAGCAGTACTTC.

J is TRBJ1-1 and V is TRBV6-1; D remains ambiguous. Trimming took off 5 bases at V and 3 bases at J, with 10 bases between the two ends. Germline V gives CDR1 MNHNS, CDR2 SASEGT. This CDR3 spans 13 amino acids. In DNA form, the CDR3 reads TGTGCCAGCAGTCTGATGGAGGACACTGAAGCTTTCTTT. Its protein is CASSLMEDTEAFF.

This clone was observed a few times. The genes are TRBV11-2 and TRBJ2-2, with 7 bases identical to TRBD2. This CDR3 contains 16 residues. J was trimmed by 5 bases and V by 6 bases; bases with no gene match: 12. Germline CDR1 and CDR2: SGHAT and FQNNGV. CDR3 amino acids: CASRVITGLRTGELFF. The CDR3 coding sequence is TGTGCCAGCAGGGTGATTACGGGACTAAGAACCGGGGAGCTGTTTTTT.

V usage is TRBV5-4 and J usage is TRBJ1-2, with TRBD1 identical over 8 bases. This CDR3 comprises 15 residues. J gave up 2 bases and V 4 bases, and 7 bases lay outside the gene matches. Germline V gene lookup returns CDR1 SGHNT and CDR2 YYREEE (reference sequence). The CDR3 region is CASSGVGTGNYGYTF. The CDR3 nucleotides are TGTGCCAGCAGCGGGGTGGGGACAGGCAACTATGGCTACACCTTC.

The rearrangement uses TRBV5-6 and TRBJ1-2; no reliable D call. Per germline, CDR1 SGHDT and CDR2 YYEEEE. V lost 2 bases, J lost 0 bases, and 8 bases lay in between. The CDR3 loop spans 14 amino acids. The CDR3 reads CASSFMSSNYGYTF. CDR3 sequence (DNA): TGTGCCAGCAGCTTCATGTCGTCTAACTATGGCTACACCTTC.

The genes are TRBV28 and TRBJ2-1; D might be TRBD1 (6 bases). Germline CDR1 MDHEN, CDR2 SYDVKM. The CDR3 is made up of 15 amino acids. V lost 6 bases and J lost 0, with 12 bases in between. This chain's CDR3 is CASRSTGSSYNEQFF. In nucleotides, the CDR3 is TGTGCCAGCAGGTCAACAGGGAGCTCCTACAATGAGCAGTTCTTC.

This sequence joins TRBV19 and TRBJ1-2; 9 nucleotides line up with TRBD1. The CDR3 consists of 15 residues. CDR1 is LNHDA, CDR2 SQIVND, per germline (reference sequence). Trimming cost V 7 bases and J 4 bases; bases outside gene matches: 10. As DNA, the CDR3 is TGTGCCAGTACGGGCTTGGGGACAGGGAGCTATGGCTACACCTTC. Translation gives CASTGLGTGSYGYTF.

The chain is built from TRBV6-5 and TRBJ2-5; 8 bases map to TRBD1. Germline assignment: CDR1 MNHEY and CDR2 SVGAGI. The CDR3 has 14 amino acids. Trimming at V came to 6 bases and at J to 4 bases, leaving 7 bases not matched to a gene. The chain's CDR3 is CASSRGQGGETQYF. In nucleotides, the CDR3 is TGTGCCAGCAGCCGCGGACAGGGAGGAGAGACCCAGTACTTC.

The CDR3 nucleotides read TGCGCCAGCAGCTTGAATGTGGCGGGAAAGGGTGAGGAGCAGTTCTTC. It encodes CASSLNVAGKGEEQFF. The V gene is TRBV5-1, the J gene TRBJ2-1; D is possibly TRBD2 (6 bases). Deletions cut 1 base from V and 10 bases from J, with 21 bases between. The CDR3 is 16 amino acids. Germline CDR1 SGHRS, CDR2 YFSETQ.

This clone was found a few times. V gene TRBV6-5 combines with J gene TRBJ1-2; 7 positions match TRBD1. V shed 2 bases and J 7 bases; nucleotides not matched to a gene: 7. The CDR3 has 14 residues. Germline CDR1 and CDR2: MNHEY and SVGAGI. CDR3 loop: CASSYVRQGGGYTF. The DNA for the CDR3 is TGTGCCAGCAGTTACGTGCGACAGGGCGGTGGCTACACCTTC.

This clone was observed a handful of times. V usage is TRBV6-1 and J usage is TRBJ2-1; 13 bases match TRBD2. From germline, CDR1 is MNHNS and CDR2 SASEGT. The ends lost 4 bases at V and 7 bases at J; junction bases unmatched: 7. The CDR3 runs to 16 residues. The CDR3 nucleotides are TGTGCCAGCAGTGGGAGGACTAGCGGGAGTAGGAATGAGCAGTTCTTC. This codes for CASSGRTSGSRNEQFF.

The V call is TRBV28, the J call TRBJ1-2; D is perhaps TRBD1 (6 bases). CDR1 MDHEN and CDR2 SYDVKM come from the germline V gene. CDR3 length equals 12 residues. The ends were cut back, 7 bases at V and 7 bases at J, with 13 bases in the middle. CDR3 nucleotides: TGTGCCAGCAACACAGGGTTTGGTGGCTACACCTTC. Translating it yields CASNTGFGGYTF.

This clone showed up just once. The chain is built from TRBV7-2 and TRBJ2-5; D is unresolved. CDR3 length: 11 residues. V gave up 0 bases and J gave up 5 bases, with 1 base separating them. Germline CDR1 reads SGHTA; CDR2 reads FQGNSA. CDR3 sequence (DNA): TGTGCCAGCAGCTTAGCTGAGACCCAGTACTTC. Protein: CASSLAETQYF.

To note about this clone: One end of the junction fails to match germline, which may point to a read error. The genes are TRBV15 and TRBJ1-5; 10 nucleotides agree with TRBD1. Germline V gives CDR1 LNHNV, CDR2 YYDKDF (reference sequence). This CDR3 has 18 amino acids. The CDR3 coding sequence is TGTGCCACCAGCGGAGATTACCCGGGGACAGGGGATTCTCAGCCCCAGCATTTT. Translation: CATSGDYPGTGDSQPQHF.